These 10 T cell receptor beta chains came from one sample sequenced in a study of blood T cell repertoires in COVID-19. Repertoires were generated with immunoSEQ multiplex PCR, while TCRdb's copy carries only in-frame clones and drops some. The table includes about 94,000 clones, 80% detected once. Sequenced input: peripheral blood. Source of these receptors: a human donor in a cohort sampled during active COVID-19.

This chain uses TRBV27 with TRBJ2-6; 9 bases agree with TRBD1. Germline lookup yields CDR1 MNHEY and CDR2 SMNVEV (reference sequence). Trimming removed 5 bases from V and 1 base from J; junction bases left unmatched: 6. The CDR3 has 17 residues. The CDR3 loop is CASSHGTGRSGANVLTF. The CDR3 nucleotides read TGTGCCAGCAGTCACGGGACAGGGAGGTCTGGGGCCAACGTCCTGACTTTC.

The chain is built from TRBV28 and TRBJ2-4; D gene uncertain. This CDR3 has 16 residues. The ends were cut back, 3 bases at V and 6 bases at J, with 18 bases in the middle. Germline CDR1 MDHEN, CDR2 SYDVKM. CDR3 residues: CASSLTQLAVINIQYF. CDR3 sequence (DNA): TGTGCCAGCAGTTTGACCCAATTAGCAGTGATAAACATTCAGTACTTC.

The V call is TRBV5-1, the J call TRBJ2-7, with 10 bases aligning to TRBD1. There are 13 residues in the CDR3. Germline trimming cut 3 bases from V and 6 bases from J; bases unmatched to any gene: 3. Germline-derived CDR1 and CDR2 are SGHRS and YFSETQ. CDR3: CASSSDRGGEQYF. DNA for the CDR3: TGCGCCAGCAGCTCGGACAGGGGGGGCGAGCAGTACTTC.

Concerning this clone: The junction shows a germline mismatch at one end, possibly a read error. The chain couples TRBV7-9 to TRBJ2-2, with 10 bases identical to TRBD1. Germline V CDR1 and CDR2: SEHNR, FQNEAQ (reference sequence). This CDR3 has 15 residues. In DNA form, the CDR3 reads TGTGCCAGCAACTTAACCGGGACAGGGGCCGGGGAGCTGTTTTTT. It yields the protein CASNLTGTGAGELFF.

This clone has a handful of counts. The genes are TRBV10-1 and TRBJ1-5; D perhaps matches TRBD1 (5 bases). Trimming stripped 9 bases from V and 4 bases from J, with 13 bases between. Per germline, CDR1 WNHNN and CDR2 SYGVQD (reference sequence). The CDR3 runs to 13 residues. The CDR3 reads CASQGAANQPQHF. CDR3 DNA sequence: TGCGCCAGTCAGGGCGCCGCGAATCAGCCCCAGCATTTT.

The chain has TRBV3-1 (or the pseudogene TRBV3-2) and TRBJ2-1; 11 nucleotides agree with TRBD1. Trimming cost V 4 bases and J 7 bases; bases outside gene matches: 6. Germline values: CDR1 LGHDT, CDR2 YNNKEL (reference sequence). There are 15 residues in the CDR3. CDR3 DNA sequence: TGTGCCAGCAGCCTCCGAGGGACAGGGGGTAATGAGCAGTTCTTC. Protein product: CASSLRGTGGNEQFF.

This clone was seen a few times. V gene TRBV5-6 combines with J gene TRBJ2-7, with D possibly being TRBD1 (6 bases). The CDR3 has 17 amino acids. In germline, CDR1 is SGHDT, CDR2 YYEEEE. V lost 0 bases and J lost 2, with 18 bases in between. CDR3 sequence: CASSLVGLRDRTYEQYF. In nucleotides, the CDR3 is TGTGCCAGCAGCTTGGTAGGCTTAAGAGACAGGACCTACGAGCAGTACTTC.

The chain links TRBV6-4 to TRBJ1-2; TRBD1 matches 11 bases. The CDR3 covers 15 residues. Per germline, CDR1 MRHNA and CDR2 SNTAGT. J was trimmed by 6 bases and V by 6 bases; bases with no gene match: 9. This CDR3 reads CASRKSGTGGDGYTF. DNA of the CDR3: TGTGCCAGCAGGAAAAGTGGGACAGGGGGGGATGGCTACACCTTC.

The chain couples TRBV24-1 to TRBJ1-3, with D possibly TRBD1 on 6 matching bases. Germline loops: CDR1 KGHDR, CDR2 SFDVKD. Deletions cut 5 bases from V and 2 bases from J, with 9 bases between. The CDR3 consists of 14 residues. The CDR3 protein is CATSAAGAGNTIYF. Written as DNA, the CDR3 is TGTGCCACCAGTGCCGCAGGGGCTGGAAACACCATATATTTT.

V usage is TRBV6-6 and J usage is TRBJ1-4; maybe TRBD1 (5 bases). Germline V lookup: CDR1 MNHNY, CDR2 SVGAGI (reference sequence). CDR3 length equals 13 residues. Trimming removed 6 bases at V and 8 bases at J, with 13 bases between. The CDR3 here is CASRTPRGEKLFF. In DNA, the CDR3 is TGTGCCAGCAGGACTCCTCGGGGGGAAAAACTGTTTTTT.